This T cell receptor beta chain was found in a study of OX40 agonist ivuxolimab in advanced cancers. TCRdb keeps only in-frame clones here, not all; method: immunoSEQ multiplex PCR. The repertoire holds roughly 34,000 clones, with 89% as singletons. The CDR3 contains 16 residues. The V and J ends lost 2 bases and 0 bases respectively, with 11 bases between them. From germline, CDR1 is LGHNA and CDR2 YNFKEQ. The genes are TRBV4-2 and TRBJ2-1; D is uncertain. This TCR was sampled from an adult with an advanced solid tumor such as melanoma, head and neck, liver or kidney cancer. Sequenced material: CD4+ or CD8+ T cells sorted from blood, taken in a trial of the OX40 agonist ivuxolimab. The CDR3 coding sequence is TGTGCCAGCAGCCAAAGGACGCAAAGCTCCTACAATGAGCAGTTCTTC. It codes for CASSQRTQSSYNEQFF.